This T cell receptor beta chain is drawn from a study of shared clonotypes between healthy human individuals. Study results and caveats: Across subsets, estimated richness was generally greater for naive than for memory populations. Incomplete sequencing of sorted subsets was indicated by rarefaction despite large depth. Around 4.9% of naive CD4 clonotypes were shared across a few donors. Specimens sampled were limited to blood, with tissue repertoires likely differing.

As concerns this clone: The antigen is undetermined.

J gave up 0 bases and V 6 bases, and 6 bases lay outside the gene matches. This CDR3 has 15 amino acids. Germline loops: CDR1 SGDLS, CDR2 YYNGEE. Sequencing used immunoSEQ multiplex PCR; TCRdb keeps in-frame clones, though not all of them. This table has 2 million to 2.5 million clones, under 97% appearing once. The V call is TRBV9, the J call TRBJ1-5, with TRBD1 identical over 7 bases. Sequencing was done on a sample of naive CD4+ T cells sorted from blood. Subset defined: CD45RA+ positively selected. The source of this sequence is a man younger than 30 in good health. The CDR3 region is CASNPRGGSNQPQHF. For the CDR3, the DNA is TGTGCCAGCAACCCCAGGGGGGGTAGCAATCAGCCCCAGCATTTT.